The clone carrying this T cell receptor (beta chain) was counted only a few times. This sample was taken from a study of T cells in Graves' hyperthyroidism and ophthalmopathy. This CDR3 is built from 12 residues. The germline V gene has CDR1 DFQATT and CDR2 SNEGSKA (reference sequence). V shed 8 bases and J shed 4 bases, with 13 bases lying between them. From RNA transcripts, TCR beta CDR3 regions were amplified. First-round RT-PCR of the TCR CDR3 relied on the HTBI primer set. MiXCR, run by TCRdb on the multiplex PCR reads, gives a single entry per CDR3 protein. The sample yields fewer than 200,000 distinct CDR3 sequences, approximately 17% seen once.

The sample comprised blood. V is TRBV20-1 and J is TRBJ2-3, with D perhaps TRBD2 (6 bases). The clonotype was recovered from a woman aged 45-60 years with Graves' hyperthyroidism. The DNA of the CDR3 is TGCAGTCCCCTAAGGGAGGCAGATACGCAGTATTTT. Translation: CSPLREADTQYF.